This TCR beta chain was profiled in a study of OX40 agonist ivuxolimab in advanced cancers. Study details: Patients treated during dose escalation were battling hepatocellular carcinoma, melanoma, renal cell or head and neck cancer. Treatment received earlier with anti-PD-1, anti-PD-L1 or anti-CTLA-4 agents was allowed, and less than 45% had some. Points from the study as a whole: At 0.1 to 3.0 mg/kg and by week 6, clonal expansion occurred in CD4+ and CD8+ blood T cells.

A few counts support this clone. The antigen is unknown. Other nucleotide sequences in the sample specify the same CDR3. TCRdb's copy holds only in-frame clones and misses some; the assay was immunoSEQ multiplex PCR. The data hold about 79,000 clones, with around 92% observed a single time. Germline-derived CDR1 and CDR2 are SGHRS and YFSETQ. Trimming removed 2 bases at V and 0 bases at J, with 8 bases between. This CDR3 is 14 amino acids long. The chain uses TRBV5-1 and TRBJ1-1; D remains unclear. This specimen consisted of CD4+ or CD8+ T cells sorted from blood, obtained in a trial of the OX40 agonist ivuxolimab. This clonotype was obtained from an adult with an advanced solid tumor such as melanoma, head and neck, liver or kidney cancer. The DNA of the CDR3 is TGCGCCAGCAGCTTTCGACTGATGAACACTGAAGCTTTCTTT. Translation: CASSFRLMNTEAFF.